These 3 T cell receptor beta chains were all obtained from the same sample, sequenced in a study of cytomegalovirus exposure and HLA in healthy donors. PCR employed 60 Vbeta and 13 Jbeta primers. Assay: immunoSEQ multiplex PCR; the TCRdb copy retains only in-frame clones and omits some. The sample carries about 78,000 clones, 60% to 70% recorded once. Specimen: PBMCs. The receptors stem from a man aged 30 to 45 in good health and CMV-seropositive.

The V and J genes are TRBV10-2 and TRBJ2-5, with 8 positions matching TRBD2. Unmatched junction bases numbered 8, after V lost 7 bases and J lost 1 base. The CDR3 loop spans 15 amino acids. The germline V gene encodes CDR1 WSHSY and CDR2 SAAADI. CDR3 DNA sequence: TGCGCCAGCAAAAAAGCGGGGGTGACCCAAGAGACCCAGTACTTC. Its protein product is CASKKAGVTQETQYF.

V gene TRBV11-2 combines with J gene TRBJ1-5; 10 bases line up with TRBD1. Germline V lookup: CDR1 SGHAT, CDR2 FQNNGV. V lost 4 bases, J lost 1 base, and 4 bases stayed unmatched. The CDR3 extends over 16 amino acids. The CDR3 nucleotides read TGTGCCAGCAGCTCGGGGACAGGGGAGAGCAATCAGCCCCAGCATTTT. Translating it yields CASSSGTGESNQPQHF.

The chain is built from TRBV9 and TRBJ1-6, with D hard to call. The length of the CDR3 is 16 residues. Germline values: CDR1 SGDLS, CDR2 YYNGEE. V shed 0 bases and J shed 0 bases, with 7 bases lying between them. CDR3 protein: CASSVGGYSYNSPLHF. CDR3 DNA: TGTGCCAGCAGCGTAGGAGGGTACTCCTATAATTCACCCCTCCACTTT.